A selection of T cell receptor beta chains follows, all from one sample in a study of blood T cell repertoires in COVID-19. Some clones are missing from TCRdb's copy, which holds only in-frame ones; the method was immunoSEQ multiplex PCR. The sample holds around 310,000 clones, roughly 89% seen once. The sample consisted of peripheral blood. The receptors were sampled from a middle-aged woman with COVID-19, enrolled during active disease. Each CDR3 is given with its conserved first and last residue. The D gene is left open where the match is weak. Clone size is shown for a subset of rows, as once, few, many or a class of expanded clone.

v_call,j_call,clone_size,d_call,cdr3_nt,cdr3_aa
TRBV7-2,TRBJ1-5,.,.,TGTGCCAGCAGCTTACAGGGGCGAGGTAGACAGCCCCAGCATTTT,CASSLQGRGRQPQHF
TRBV11-3,TRBJ2-2,.,.,TGTGCCAGCAGTTTCACAGGGAATTCCGGGGAGCTGTTTTTT,CASSFTGNSGELFF
TRBV21-1,TRBJ1-4,.,.,TGTGCCAGCAGCGTGGTGGAGCTCACCGAAAAACTGTTTTTT,CASSVVELTEKLFF
TRBV2,TRBJ2-7,.,.,TGTGCCAGCAGTCTGGACATAGCCTACGAGCAGTACTTC,CASSLDIAYEQYF
TRBV9,TRBJ2-1,.,TRBD2,TGTGCCAGCAGCGCCCGACTAGCGGGGGCCAACAATGAGCAGTTCTTC,CASSARLAGANNEQFF
TRBV28,TRBJ1-1,.,.,TGTGCCAGCAGTTTTCAAGGGGCTGGGAACACTGAAGCTTTCTTT,CASSFQGAGNTEAFF
TRBV5-1,TRBJ1-4,once,TRBD1,TGCGCCAGGGATGAAGAACCTCAGGGGGCAACTAATGAAAAACTGTTTTTT,CARDEEPQGATNEKLFF
TRBV7-9,TRBJ1-4,.,.,TGTGCCAGCAGCCTGGGTCCTCAGGGCGAAAAACTGTTTTTT,CASSLGPQGEKLFF
TRBV2,TRBJ2-7,.,TRBD1,TGTGCCAGCATTTGGACAGGGAACTACGAGCAGTACTTC,CASIWTGNYEQYF
TRBV7-9,TRBJ1-3,once,TRBD1,TGTGCCAGCAGCTTATGGGGACAGACGAGCTCTGGAAACACCATATATTTT,CASSLWGQTSSGNTIYF
TRBV19,TRBJ2-1,.,TRBD2,TGTGCCAGTAGTAAACTCATCGGGACTAGAATTGGCTACAATGAGCAGTTCTTC,CASSKLIGTRIGYNEQFF
TRBV28,TRBJ1-5,.,TRBD1,TGTGCCAACCAGGGGGCGGGCAATCAGCCCCAGCATTTT,CANQGAGNQPQHF
TRBV29-1,TRBJ1-3,.,.,TGCAGCGTTAAGAGGAGCTCTGGAAACACCATATATTTT,CSVKRSSGNTIYF
TRBV7-2,TRBJ2-7,.,TRBD2,TGTGCCAGCAGCTTCGGGGGGACCTACGAGCAGTACTTC,CASSFGGTYEQYF
TRBV11-2,TRBJ1-4,.,.,TGTGCCAGCAGCTTTCAGCGGGATGAAAAACTGTTTTTT,CASSFQRDEKLFF
TRBV9,TRBJ2-7,once,TRBD2,TGTGCCAGCAGCTCCCCGGGGGGAGAGCAGTACTTC,CASSSPGGEQYF